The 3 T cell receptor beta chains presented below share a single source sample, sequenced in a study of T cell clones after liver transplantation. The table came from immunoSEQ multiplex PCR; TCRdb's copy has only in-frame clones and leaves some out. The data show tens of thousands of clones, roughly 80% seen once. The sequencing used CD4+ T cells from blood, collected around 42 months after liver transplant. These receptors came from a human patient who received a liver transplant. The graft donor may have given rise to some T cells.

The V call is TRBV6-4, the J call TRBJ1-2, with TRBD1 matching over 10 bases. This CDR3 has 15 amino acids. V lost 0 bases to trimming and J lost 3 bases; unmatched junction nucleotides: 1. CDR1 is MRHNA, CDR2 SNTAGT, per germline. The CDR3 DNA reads TGTGCCAGCAGTGACTCCGGGACAGGGGACTATGGCTACACCTTC. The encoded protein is CASSDSGTGDYGYTF.

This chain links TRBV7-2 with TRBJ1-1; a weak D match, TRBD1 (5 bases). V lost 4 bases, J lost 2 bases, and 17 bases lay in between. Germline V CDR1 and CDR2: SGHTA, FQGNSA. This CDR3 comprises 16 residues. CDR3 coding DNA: TGTGCCAGCAGCTCTCGCCGGGGGGGATTAAACACTGAAGCTTTCTTT. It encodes CASSSRRGGLNTEAFF.

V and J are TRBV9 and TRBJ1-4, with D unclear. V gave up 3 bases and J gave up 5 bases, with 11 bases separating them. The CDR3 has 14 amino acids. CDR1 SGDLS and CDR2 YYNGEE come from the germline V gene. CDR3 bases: TGTGCCAGCAGCGAGGGAGTAACCAATGAAAAACTGTTTTTT. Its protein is CASSEGVTNEKLFF. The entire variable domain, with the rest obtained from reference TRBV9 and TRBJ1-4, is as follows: DSGVTQTPKHLITATGQRVTLRCSPRSGDLSVYWYQQSLDQGLQFLIQYYNGEERAKGNILERFSAQQFPDLHSELNLSSLELGDSALYFCASSEGVTNEKLFFGSGTQLSVL.